One and the same sample provided the 16 T cell receptor beta chains below, sequenced in a study of T-cell reconstitution after alpha-beta-depleted transplantation in children. Unique molecular identifiers tagged the TCRbeta library. TCRdb processed the PCR reads anew with MiXCR; each CDR3 protein has one entry. The sample has 110,000 or so distinct CDR3 sequences, about 6.4% seen once. This specimen consisted of PBMCs, mostly from graft donor cells, obtained 360 days after TCRalphabeta/CD19-depleted stem cell transplant. The receptors were gathered from a male patient between 2 and 15 years old who had a stem cell transplant for acute lymphoblastic leukemia, so the T cells may come from the graft donor.

Notes on this clonotype: A read error is possible here, since a much larger clone lies one base away. J is TRBJ2-7 and V is TRBV5-5; 9 positions agree with TRBD1. In germline, CDR1 is SGHKS, CDR2 YYEKEE (reference sequence). Losses at the gene ends were 4 bases for V and 5 bases for J; bases not matched to a gene: 10. CDR3 length equals 15 residues. This CDR3 is CASSTPGTGKDEQYF. The CDR3 DNA is TGTGCCAGCAGCACACCCGGGACAGGGAAGGACGAGCAGTACTTC.

This clonotype was counted many times. The rearrangement links TRBV7-6 to TRBJ2-3; no clear D. V shed 5 bases and J shed 3 bases, with 15 bases lying between them. Germline CDR1 SGHVS, CDR2 FNYEAQ. The CDR3 consists of 15 residues. The CDR3 DNA follows: TGTGCCAGCAGCCCCGTACCCTTTGGGACAGATACGCAGTATTTT. It encodes CASSPVPFGTDTQYF.

This clonotype was seen at least ten times. The CDR3 nucleotides read TGTGCCACCAGTCGCGGGAAGGCGGGCTATGGCTACACCTTC. It codes for CATSRGKAGYGYTF. This chain uses TRBV24-1 with TRBJ1-2, with D hard to call. The germline V gene encodes CDR1 KGHDR and CDR2 SFDVKD. There are 14 residues in the CDR3. Trimming removed 6 bases at V and 4 bases at J, with 14 bases between.

This clonotype was counted many times. This chain uses TRBV25-1 with TRBJ1-2; tentatively, D is TRBD1 (5 bases). Deletions cut 1 base from V and 8 bases from J, with 17 bases between. CDR1 is MGHDK and CDR2 is SYGVNS in the germline V gene. CDR3 length: 15 residues. CDR3 coding DNA: TGTGCCAGCAGTGAATGGAAGGGGTTACCGCGAGGCTACACCTTC. Protein: CASSEWKGLPRGYTF.

The table lists this clonotype with a few counts. V usage is TRBV29-1 and J usage is TRBJ2-7, with 7 positions matching TRBD1. Per the germline V gene, CDR1 is SQVTM and CDR2 is ANQGSEA. J lost 7 bases, V lost 7 bases, and 7 bases had no gene match. The CDR3 sequence is 11 residues long. CDR3 in amino acids: CSAHRGVEQYF. The CDR3 DNA reads as TGCAGCGCTCACAGGGGAGTGGAGCAGTACTTC.

This clonotype was detected only a few times. The V and J genes are TRBV6-1 and TRBJ2-2, with TRBD1 matching over 12 bases. Germline V lookup: CDR1 MNHNS, CDR2 SASEGT. With V trimmed by 6 bases and J by 7 bases, 9 bases remained unmatched. The CDR3 is made up of 16 amino acids. The CDR3: CASSRGQGAYGGELFF. In DNA, the CDR3 is TGTGCCAGCAGCCGGGGACAGGGGGCGTACGGCGGGGAGCTGTTTTTT.

This clonotype was observed at least ten times. The genes are TRBV4-2 and TRBJ2-1; 11 bases are shared with TRBD2. The ends lost 1 base at V and 7 bases at J; junction bases unmatched: 3. CDR1 is LGHNA, CDR2 YNFKEQ, per germline. The CDR3 is 15 amino acids. The CDR3 loop reads CASSQGASGRNEQFF. The CDR3 nucleotides are TGTGCCAGCAGCCAAGGGGCTAGCGGGAGGAATGAGCAGTTCTTC.

This clonotype has ten or more counts. The chain links TRBV29-1 to TRBJ2-7; 10 nucleotides align to TRBD1. Looked up from germline, CDR1 is SQVTM and CDR2 is ANQGSEA. This CDR3 has 14 residues. Unmatched junction bases numbered 7, after V lost 3 bases and J lost 5 bases. This chain's CDR3 is CSVEEGTGANEQYF. In nucleotides, the CDR3 is TGCAGCGTTGAGGAGGGGACAGGGGCGAACGAGCAGTACTTC.

In its sample, this clonotype was seen many times. The chain has TRBV10-3 and TRBJ1-2, with 10 bases aligning to TRBD1. This CDR3 region has 13 residues. CDR1 is ENHRY, CDR2 SYGVKD, per germline. The V segment lost 6 bases and the J segment 5 bases; nucleotides outside the gene matches: 3. The CDR3 spells CAIRAGQGYGYTF. DNA for the CDR3: TGTGCCATCAGGGCGGGACAGGGGTATGGCTACACCTTC.

This clonotype showed up many times. The V and J genes are TRBV12-3 or TRBV12-4 and TRBJ1-6, with 7 bases identical to TRBD1. The CDR3 totals 16 residues. V lost 0 bases, J lost 7 bases, and 6 bases stayed unmatched. This CDR3 is CASSLARYRGNSPLHF. The CDR3 bases are TGTGCCAGCAGTTTAGCGCGGTACAGGGGAAATTCACCCCTCCACTTT.

This clonotype was seen ten or more times. The chain recombines TRBV6-5 with TRBJ2-5; D is ambiguous. V was shortened by 4 bases and J by 5 bases, with 11 bases between the two germline ends. The length of the CDR3 is 13 residues. Germline V gene lookup returns CDR1 MNHEY and CDR2 SVGAGI. Here the CDR3 reads CASSSMRRETQYF. CDR3 DNA sequence: TGTGCCAGCAGTTCTATGCGTCGGGAGACCCAGTACTTC.

This clonotype appeared many times. The chain employs TRBV4-1 and TRBJ2-3, with D possibly matching TRBD2 (5 bases). CDR3 length equals 14 residues. Trimming took off 1 base at V and 1 base at J, with 6 bases between the two ends. Germline V gene data show CDR1 as MGHRA and CDR2 as YSYEKL. CDR3: CASSQVSGTDTQYF. In DNA, the CDR3 is TGCGCCAGCAGCCAAGTTAGCGGCACAGATACGCAGTATTTT.

The chain recombines TRBV24-1 with TRBJ2-5; 7 nucleotides agree with TRBD1. This CDR3 is built from 15 residues. Unmatched junction bases numbered 11, after V lost 9 bases and J lost 2 bases. Germline CDR1 reads KGHDR; CDR2 reads SFDVKD. The CDR3 sequence is CATLLWDSRQETQYF. CDR3 bases: TGTGCCACCCTTCTTTGGGACAGCCGTCAAGAGACCCAGTACTTC.

Ten or more counts support this clonotype. This chain joins TRBV11-1 and TRBJ2-3; 8 bases match TRBD1. The CDR3 totals 19 residues. CDR1 and CDR2 from the germline V gene are SGHAT and FQDESV (reference sequence). V trimming: 4 bases; J trimming: 8 bases; junction bases outside the gene matches: 23. Here the CDR3 reads CASSSPGTGPGSREVTQYF. The DNA of the CDR3 is TGTGCCAGCAGCTCCCCCGGGACAGGACCCGGCTCCCGGGAAGTTACGCAGTATTTT.

This clonotype came up a few times. One end of the junction does not line up with germline, which may come from a read error. The chain links TRBV20-1 to TRBJ1-2, with TRBD1 matching 7 bases. CDR1 is DFQATT, CDR2 SNEGSKA, per germline (reference sequence). The CDR3 is 11 amino acids. CDR3 in amino acids: CSARVQGEDLF. The CDR3 nucleotides are TGCAGTGCTAGAGTCCAGGGGGAGGACCTCTTC.

CDR3 bases: TGTGCCAGCAGCCTTAGCTCCGGAAACACCATATATTTT. It is translated as CASSLSSGNTIYF. The genes are TRBV9 and TRBJ1-3; no definite D call. Germline assignment: CDR1 SGDLS and CDR2 YYNGEE. V dropped 4 bases and J dropped 4 bases, with 9 bases sitting between them. This CDR3 region has 13 residues. The full variable domain, with the rest looked up from reference TRBV9 and TRBJ1-3, is DSGVTQTPKHLITATGQRVTLRCSPRSGDLSVYWYQQSLDQGLQFLIQYYNGEERAKGNILERFSAQQFPDLHSELNLSSLELGDSALYFCASSLSSGNTIYFGEGSWLTVV.